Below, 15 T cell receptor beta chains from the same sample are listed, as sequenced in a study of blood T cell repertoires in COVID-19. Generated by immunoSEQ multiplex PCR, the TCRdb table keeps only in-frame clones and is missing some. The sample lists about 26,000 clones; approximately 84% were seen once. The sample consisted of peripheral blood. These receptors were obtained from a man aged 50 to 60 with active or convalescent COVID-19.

The CDR3: CASSPPNGPGQGGNTEAFF. For the CDR3, the DNA is TGTGCCAGCTCACCACCGAACGGGCCGGGACAGGGGGGAAACACTGAAGCTTTCTTT. The chain has TRBV18 and TRBJ1-1, with 11 bases lining up with TRBD1. CDR1 and CDR2 (germline): KGHSH, LQKENI. The CDR3 is 19 residues long. V dropped 0 bases and J dropped 2; count of bases not matched to a gene: 11.

Written as DNA, the CDR3 is TGTGCCAGCAGCGATCCGGGACTAGAACAAGAGACCCAGTACTTC. As protein: CASSDPGLEQETQYF. This chain joins TRBV2 and TRBJ2-5, with TRBD2 identical over 8 bases. Unmatched junction bases numbered 8, after V lost 6 bases and J lost 2 bases. The CDR3 consists of 15 residues. Germline lookup yields CDR1 SNHLY and CDR2 FYNNEI.

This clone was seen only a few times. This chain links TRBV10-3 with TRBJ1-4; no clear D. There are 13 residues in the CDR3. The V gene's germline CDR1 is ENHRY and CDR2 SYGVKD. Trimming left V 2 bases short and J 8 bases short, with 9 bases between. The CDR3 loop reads CAISEGPREKLFF. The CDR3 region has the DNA TGTGCCATCAGTGAGGGCCCCCGAGAAAAACTGTTTTTT.

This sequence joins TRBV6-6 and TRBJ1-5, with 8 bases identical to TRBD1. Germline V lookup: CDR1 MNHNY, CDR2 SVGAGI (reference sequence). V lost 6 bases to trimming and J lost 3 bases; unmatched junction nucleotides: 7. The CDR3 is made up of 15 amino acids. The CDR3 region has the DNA TGTGCCAGCAGACCTCCACAGGGGGACAATCAGCCCCAGCATTTT. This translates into CASRPPQGDNQPQHF.

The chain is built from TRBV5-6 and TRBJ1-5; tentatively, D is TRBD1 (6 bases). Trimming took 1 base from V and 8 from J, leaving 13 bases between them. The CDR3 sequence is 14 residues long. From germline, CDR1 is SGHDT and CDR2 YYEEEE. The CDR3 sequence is CASSLQRTAEPQHF. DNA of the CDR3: TGTGCCAGCAGCTTGCAAAGGACAGCGGAGCCCCAGCATTTT.

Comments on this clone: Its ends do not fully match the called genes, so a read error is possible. Here the CDR3 DNA reads TGTGCCAGCAGGTTAGGAGGCTCCTACGAGCAGTACTTC. This encodes CASRLGGSYEQYF. V gene TRBV7-9 combines with J gene TRBJ2-7; perhaps TRBD2 as D (5 bases). Germline CDR1 SEHNR, CDR2 FQNEAQ (reference sequence). The CDR3 is 13 residues long.

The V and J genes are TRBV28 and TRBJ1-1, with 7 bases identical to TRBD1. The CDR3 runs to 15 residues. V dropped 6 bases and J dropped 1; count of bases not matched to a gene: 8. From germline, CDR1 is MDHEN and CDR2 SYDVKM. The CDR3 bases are TGTGCCAGCAGCCTAGGGGGCGCGGGGAACACTGAAGCTTTCTTT. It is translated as CASSLGGAGNTEAFF.

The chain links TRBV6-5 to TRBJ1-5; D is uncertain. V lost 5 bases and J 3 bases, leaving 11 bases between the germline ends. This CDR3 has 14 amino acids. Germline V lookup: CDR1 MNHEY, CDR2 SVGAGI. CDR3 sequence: CASSRTGVNQPQHF. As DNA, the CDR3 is TGTGCCAGCAGTAGGACTGGAGTCAATCAGCCCCAGCATTTT.

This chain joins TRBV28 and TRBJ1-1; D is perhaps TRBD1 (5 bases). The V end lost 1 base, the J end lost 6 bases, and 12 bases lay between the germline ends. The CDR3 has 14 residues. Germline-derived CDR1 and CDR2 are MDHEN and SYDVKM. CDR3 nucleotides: TGTGCCAGCAGTTTATTTCGGGGGGTGGCTGAAGCTTTCTTT. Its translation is CASSLFRGVAEAFF. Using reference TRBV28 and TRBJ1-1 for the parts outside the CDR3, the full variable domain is DVKVTQSSRYLVKRTGEKVFLECVQDMDHENMFWYRQDPGLGLRLIYFSYDVKMKEKGDIPEGYSVSREKKERFSLILESASTNQTSMYLCASSLFRGVAEAFFGQGTRLTVV.

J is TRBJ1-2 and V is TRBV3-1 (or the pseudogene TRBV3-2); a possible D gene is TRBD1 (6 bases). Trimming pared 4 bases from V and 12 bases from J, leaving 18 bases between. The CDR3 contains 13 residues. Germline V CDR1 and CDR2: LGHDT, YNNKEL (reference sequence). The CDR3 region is CASSPSGRGGNTF. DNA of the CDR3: TGTGCCAGCAGCCCCTCAGGCCGAGGGGGTAACACCTTC.

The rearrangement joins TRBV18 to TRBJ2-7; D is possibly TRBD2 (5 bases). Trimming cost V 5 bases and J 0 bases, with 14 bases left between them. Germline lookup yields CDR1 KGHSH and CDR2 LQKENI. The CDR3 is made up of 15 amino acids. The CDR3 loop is CASSSSGEASYEQYF. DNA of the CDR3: TGTGCCAGCTCATCCTCCGGGGAAGCCTCCTACGAGCAGTACTTC.

CDR3 protein: CASSTQVSDEQFF. The CDR3, as DNA: TGTGCCAGTAGTACACAGGTCTCGGATGAGCAGTTCTTC. The chain links TRBV19 to TRBJ2-1; D is perhaps TRBD1 (5 bases). Trimming took 4 bases from V and 8 from J, leaving 12 bases between them. CDR3 size: 13 residues. The germline gives CDR1 LNHDA, CDR2 SQIVND (reference sequence).

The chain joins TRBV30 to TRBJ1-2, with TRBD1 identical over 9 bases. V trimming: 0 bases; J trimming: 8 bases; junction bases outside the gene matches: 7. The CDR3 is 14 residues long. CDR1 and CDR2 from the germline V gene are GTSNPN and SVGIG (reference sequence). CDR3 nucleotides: TGTGCCTGGAGTGTACAGGGGGCCGTTTGGGGCTACACCTTC. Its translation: CAWSVQGAVWGYTF.

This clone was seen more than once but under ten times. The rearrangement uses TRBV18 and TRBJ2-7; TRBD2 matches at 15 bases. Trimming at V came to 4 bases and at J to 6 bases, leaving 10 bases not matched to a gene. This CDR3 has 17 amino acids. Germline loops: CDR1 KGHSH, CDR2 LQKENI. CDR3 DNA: TGTGCCAGCTCACTAGGACTAGCGGGAGGGCCGCTCCCCGAGCAGTACTTC. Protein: CASSLGLAGGPLPEQYF.

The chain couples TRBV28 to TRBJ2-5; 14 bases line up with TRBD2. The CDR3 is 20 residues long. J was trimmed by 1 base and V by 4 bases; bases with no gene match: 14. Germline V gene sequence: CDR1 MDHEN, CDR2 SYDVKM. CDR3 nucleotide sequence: TGTGCCAGCAGTTCGCACCCCGGGACTAGCGGGGGACGGCCCCAAGAGACCCAGTACTTC. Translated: CASSSHPGTSGGRPQETQYF.